This TCR beta chain was documented in a study of shared clonotypes between healthy human individuals. The sample holds one count of this clone. Germline V gene lookup returns CDR1 SGHNT and CDR2 YYREEE (reference sequence). The V gene end was trimmed by 0 bases and the J gene end by 0 bases; junction bases not matched to a gene: 8. CDR3 length: 17 amino acids. Clones were read by immunoSEQ multiplex PCR, and TCRdb kept only the in-frame ones, dropping some. The sample has about 2.3 million clones, 92% seen once; the top ten hold 0.37%. This clonotype was sampled from a man aged 18 to 29 in good health. Some clones in this sample may be carry-over from other donors' samples. The J gene is TRBJ2-5, the V gene TRBV5-4, with 7 bases matching TRBD2. Source material: naive CD4+ T cells from PBMCs. As to subset: CD45RA+ positively selected. The CDR3 protein is CASSLEGAGRYQETQYF. The DNA of the CDR3 is TGTGCCAGCAGCTTGGAAGGAGCGGGACGGTACCAAGAGACCCAGTACTTC.